Described below is a single T cell receptor (beta chain) sequence and its context. This clonotype appeared many times. Its binding antigen is unknown. No quality values exist for individual bases; no much larger clone is one base distant. The data were obtained in a study of human T cells and chemical hapten exposure (dated by TCRdb to the early 2020s). Regarding the complete study: For sensitization, 2% DPC in acetone was applied to a roughly 2 cm by roughly 2 cm area of upper inner arm skin. Throughout the approximately 26-week study period, patients were also given weekly therapeutic DPC doses on the scalp. Patch tests used Finn chambers with 0.01% DPC on the upper back, scored after 6 days by International Contact Dermatitis Research Group standards. The patient cohort, mostly female, included alopecia areata with under or over 50% scalp involvement, alopecia totalis and alopecia universalis. Libraries were pooled for sequencing, and per-sample TCR yields varied mainly because of small differences in library volumes within the pool. In alopecia patients, the study followed how the peripheral blood TCR repertoire changed in vivo over primary and secondary sensitization to diphenylcyclopropenone (DPC), a hapten. Blood samples were taken from patients before sensitization (week 0) and at 2, 6 and about 24 weeks after DPC sensitization. About 27 alopecia patients gave blood for TCR sequencing at one to four time points (pre-sensitization, 2, 6 and 24 weeks). General conclusions and limits of the study: No change with DPC sensitization was found in the number of TCRs above 1 in 1000 frequency, and no evidence of global repertoire structure alterations was found. After repeated subsampling, the strength of the expansion versus patch-test correlation and the threshold at which it became significant changed. Expanded TCRs formed significantly more large CDR3 similarity clusters than pre-sensitization or healthy control sets, consistent with antigen-driven responses. Because all patients had alopecia, a presumed autoimmune disease, the immune response of the patients might differ from that of healthy individuals. The number of PT1 expanded TCRs positively correlated with patch test score, significant at thresholds 8, 16 and 32 but not 4.

The library was built by means of RACE. The listed sequencing device is NextSeq 500. Library preparation attached unique molecular identifiers to individual cDNA molecules for quantitative, reproducible TCR counting. Both TCR alpha and TCR beta chains were sequenced from each blood RNA sample. The paper's data handling went like this. A median of about 87,000 TCRs per sample was observed, with a range of 23,224 to 690,600. The Decombinator software suite was used to annotate V, J and CDR3 in the TCR reads. Every sample was subsampled to the same number of TCRs (28,000) for the PS versus PT1 abundance plots. Expanded TCRs were defined as absent before sensitization and observed at least eight times at the 2-week time point. TCRdb redid the processing of the public reads, applying fastp at Q25 and MiXCR, and retained in-frame beta chains. Each entry is one CDR3 protein sequence, shown with its most common DNA and genes. None of the V and J calls come from the authors' own analysis; TCRdb made them. This sample gives roughly 100,000 distinct CDR3 sequences in total; 34% of them show up just once. The leading ten clones occupy around 2.8% of the sample.

The time point tag for this specimen amounts to: patch test 3, about 24 weeks after DPC sensitization. In the paper's terms, the treatment or condition label means: therapeutic diphenylcyclopropenone sensitization with weekly scalp DPC. At each patch-test visit, blood was drawn before the patch test was applied. Patients were eligible if aged 18 to 70, diagnosed with alopecia and judged suitable for DPC therapy, and pregnant patients were excluded. Total RNA was isolated from unfractionated whole blood collected in Tempus Blood RNA tubes. There are 13 amino acids in the CDR3, from cysteine to phenylalanine inclusive. Only CDR3 DNA remains: 39 bases, in frame from the first base. The junction carries 13 bases between V and J, which are trimmed by 5 bases and 6 bases respectively. The germline V gene provides CDR1 MNHEY and CDR2 SVGAGI.

The sequenced sample was whole blood, obtained in connection with sensitization to the hapten diphenylcyclopropenone (DPC). Recombination connected TRBV6-5 to TRBJ1-1, with no reliable assignment of the D segment. The clonotype originates from a man aged 40-49 years with alopecia areata. Some clones in this sample may be carry-over from other donors' samples. At the DNA level, the sequence is TGTGCCAGCAGTCCCCTGACGAAGGCTGAAGCTTTCTTT. Its amino acids are CASSPLTKAEAFF.